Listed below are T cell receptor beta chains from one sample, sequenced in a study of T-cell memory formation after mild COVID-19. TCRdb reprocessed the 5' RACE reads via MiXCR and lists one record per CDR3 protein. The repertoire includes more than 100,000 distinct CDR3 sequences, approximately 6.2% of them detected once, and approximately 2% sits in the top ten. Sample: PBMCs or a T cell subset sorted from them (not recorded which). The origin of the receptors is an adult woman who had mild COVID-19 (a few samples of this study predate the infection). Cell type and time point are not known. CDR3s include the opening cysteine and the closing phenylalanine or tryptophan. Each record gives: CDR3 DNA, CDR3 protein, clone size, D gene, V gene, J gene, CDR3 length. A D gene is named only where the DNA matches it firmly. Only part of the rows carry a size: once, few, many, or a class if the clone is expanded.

CDR3nt: TGTGCCAGCACCCGTAACACCGGGGAGCTGTTTTTT; CDR3aa: CASTRNTGELFF; abundance: NA; d_gene: NA; v_gene: TRBV3-1; j_gene: TRBJ2-2; len: 12
CDR3nt: TGTGCCAGCAGCGCCTCGACAGGGAACACCGGGGAGCTGTTTTTT; CDR3aa: CASSASTGNTGELFF; abundance: few; d_gene: NA; v_gene: TRBV9; j_gene: TRBJ2-2; len: 15
CDR3nt: TGTGCCAGCAGTGAAGAAGCGGGGGGGCCATACGAGCAGTACTTC; CDR3aa: CASSEEAGGPYEQYF; abundance: many; d_gene: TRBD2; v_gene: TRBV2; j_gene: TRBJ2-7; len: 15
CDR3nt: TGTGCCAGCAGCCCGCTGGGATGGATGAATACGCAGTATTTT; CDR3aa: CASSPLGWMNTQYF; abundance: NA; d_gene: NA; v_gene: TRBV7-3; j_gene: TRBJ2-3; len: 14
CDR3nt: TGTGCCAGCAGCCCAACGACTAGCGGGAGGGCCCTCAACACCGGGGAGCTGTTTTTT; CDR3aa: CASSPTTSGRALNTGELFF; abundance: many; d_gene: TRBD2; v_gene: TRBV5-5; j_gene: TRBJ2-2; len: 19
CDR3nt: TGCAGTGCTATAGGACTTGGACTAGCTTCCCACGAGCAGTACTTC; CDR3aa: CSAIGLGLASHEQYF; abundance: few; d_gene: TRBD2; v_gene: TRBV20-1; j_gene: TRBJ2-7; len: 15
CDR3nt: TGCGCCAGCAGCAAAACCACCGGAGGAGCGGGGGGGAAAGATACGCAGTATTTT; CDR3aa: CASSKTTGGAGGKDTQYF; abundance: NA; d_gene: TRBD2; v_gene: TRBV10-2; j_gene: TRBJ2-3; len: 18
CDR3nt: TGTGCCACCAGTGATTTCGGGCAGGGTAAAGAGACCCAGTACTTC; CDR3aa: CATSDFGQGKETQYF; abundance: NA; d_gene: NA; v_gene: TRBV24-1; j_gene: TRBJ2-5; len: 15
CDR3nt: TGCAGCGTTAAGGTGGGGGCTTTCTCCTACGAGCAGTACTTC; CDR3aa: CSVKVGAFSYEQYF; abundance: few; d_gene: NA; v_gene: TRBV29-1; j_gene: TRBJ2-7; len: 14
CDR3nt: TGTGCCAGCAGTTTCCGACTAGTTTCGTCGGCCTACGAGCAGTACTTC; CDR3aa: CASSFRLVSSAYEQYF; abundance: NA; d_gene: NA; v_gene: TRBV27; j_gene: TRBJ2-7; len: 16
CDR3nt: TGTGCCAGCAGTTTCGGGCCTAGCGGGAGGAATGAGCAGTTCTTC; CDR3aa: CASSFGPSGRNEQFF; abundance: NA; d_gene: TRBD2; v_gene: TRBV27; j_gene: TRBJ2-1; len: 15
CDR3nt: TGTGCCAGCAGCTCCCGGGACAGGGGGCCGAGGACTGAAGCTTTCTTT; CDR3aa: CASSSRDRGPRTEAFF; abundance: few; d_gene: TRBD1; v_gene: TRBV7-8; j_gene: TRBJ1-1; len: 16
CDR3nt: TGCAGTGCTAGCCCCGGGACAGGGGTTGGCGGCTACACCTTC; CDR3aa: CSASPGTGVGGYTF; abundance: many; d_gene: TRBD1; v_gene: TRBV20-1; j_gene: TRBJ1-2; len: 14
CDR3nt: TGTGCCAGCAGCCCAACCCGGGACAGTCCCACCGGGGAGCTGTTTTTT; CDR3aa: CASSPTRDSPTGELFF; abundance: NA; d_gene: TRBD1; v_gene: TRBV7-9; j_gene: TRBJ2-2; len: 16
CDR3nt: TGCAGTGCTAGACAGTCAGGGGCTACCTACGAGCAGTACTTC; CDR3aa: CSARQSGATYEQYF; abundance: NA; d_gene: NA; v_gene: TRBV20-1; j_gene: TRBJ2-7; len: 14
CDR3nt: TGTGCCAGCAGCACAGGGGGCTCGGGCAATCAGCCCCAGCATTTT; CDR3aa: CASSTGGSGNQPQHF; abundance: many; d_gene: TRBD1; v_gene: TRBV27; j_gene: TRBJ1-5; len: 15
CDR3nt: TGTGCCAGCAGTTCCCCAGGACAGGGGTTCTACGAGCAGTACTTC; CDR3aa: CASSSPGQGFYEQYF; abundance: many; d_gene: TRBD1; v_gene: TRBV12-3/TRBV12-4; j_gene: TRBJ2-7; len: 15
CDR3nt: TGCAGTGCTGCTGGGGGACGGAATAGACTCATGAACACTGAAGCTTTCTTT; CDR3aa: CSAAGGRNRLMNTEAFF; abundance: few; d_gene: NA; v_gene: TRBV20-1; j_gene: TRBJ1-1; len: 17
CDR3nt: TGTGCCAGCTCACCAGGGACAGGGGAGACCCAGTACTTC; CDR3aa: CASSPGTGETQYF; abundance: many; d_gene: TRBD1; v_gene: TRBV18; j_gene: TRBJ2-5; len: 13
CDR3nt: TGTGCCAGCAGCTCAGGGACTGGGAGTGCAGGGCAGTTCTTC; CDR3aa: CASSSGTGSAGQFF; abundance: many; d_gene: NA; v_gene: TRBV7-2; j_gene: TRBJ2-1; len: 14
CDR3nt: TGTGCCAGCAGCCAAGACGGGGTTAAGCTAGATACGCAGTATTTT; CDR3aa: CASSQDGVKLDTQYF; abundance: NA; d_gene: NA; v_gene: TRBV14; j_gene: TRBJ2-3; len: 15
CDR3nt: TGCGCCAGCAGCTTGGCACTAGCGGGAGTCGGAGAGCAGTTCTTC; CDR3aa: CASSLALAGVGEQFF; abundance: many; d_gene: TRBD2; v_gene: TRBV5-1; j_gene: TRBJ2-1; len: 15
CDR3nt: TGTGCCAGCAGCCACGGTGATACGCAGTATTTT; CDR3aa: CASSHGDTQYF; abundance: NA; d_gene: NA; v_gene: TRBV12-3/TRBV12-4; j_gene: TRBJ2-3; len: 11
CDR3nt: TGTGCCAGCAGGCCTCCGGGGGGTGGCTACACCTTC; CDR3aa: CASRPPGGGYTF; abundance: few; d_gene: NA; v_gene: TRBV25-1; j_gene: TRBJ1-2; len: 12
CDR3nt: TGTGCCAGCAGCCAAGCGGGTTTTCACACAGATACGCAGTATTTT; CDR3aa: CASSQAGFHTDTQYF; abundance: many; d_gene: NA; v_gene: TRBV7-6; j_gene: TRBJ2-3; len: 15
CDR3nt: TGCGCCAGCAGCTCGCGGACGTCCCAAGCTTTCTTT; CDR3aa: CASSSRTSQAFF; abundance: NA; d_gene: NA; v_gene: TRBV5-1; j_gene: TRBJ1-1; len: 12
CDR3nt: TGTGCCAGCAGCCGGGACAGGGGTGCGTCGGGTGAAAAACTGTTTTTT; CDR3aa: CASSRDRGASGEKLFF; abundance: many; d_gene: TRBD1; v_gene: TRBV5-4; j_gene: TRBJ1-4; len: 16
CDR3nt: TGTGCCAGCAGCTTTAGGGTGGGCTACAGGGGCGGCACTGAAGCTTTCTTT; CDR3aa: CASSFRVGYRGGTEAFF; abundance: many; d_gene: TRBD1; v_gene: TRBV7-8; j_gene: TRBJ1-1; len: 17
CDR3nt: TGCGCCAGCAGCTCCGGGACAGGGGACGAAAAACTGTTTTTT; CDR3aa: CASSSGTGDEKLFF; abundance: many; d_gene: TRBD1; v_gene: TRBV5-1; j_gene: TRBJ1-4; len: 14
CDR3nt: TGCGCCAGCAGCTTGGGGGCCCCAAGGGGCAATCAGCCCCAGCATTTT; CDR3aa: CASSLGAPRGNQPQHF; abundance: many; d_gene: NA; v_gene: TRBV5-1; j_gene: TRBJ1-5; len: 16
CDR3nt: TGTGCCAGCAGCCTGGACAGGGGTGAAAAACTGTTTTTT; CDR3aa: CASSLDRGEKLFF; abundance: many; d_gene: TRBD1; v_gene: TRBV5-6; j_gene: TRBJ1-4; len: 13